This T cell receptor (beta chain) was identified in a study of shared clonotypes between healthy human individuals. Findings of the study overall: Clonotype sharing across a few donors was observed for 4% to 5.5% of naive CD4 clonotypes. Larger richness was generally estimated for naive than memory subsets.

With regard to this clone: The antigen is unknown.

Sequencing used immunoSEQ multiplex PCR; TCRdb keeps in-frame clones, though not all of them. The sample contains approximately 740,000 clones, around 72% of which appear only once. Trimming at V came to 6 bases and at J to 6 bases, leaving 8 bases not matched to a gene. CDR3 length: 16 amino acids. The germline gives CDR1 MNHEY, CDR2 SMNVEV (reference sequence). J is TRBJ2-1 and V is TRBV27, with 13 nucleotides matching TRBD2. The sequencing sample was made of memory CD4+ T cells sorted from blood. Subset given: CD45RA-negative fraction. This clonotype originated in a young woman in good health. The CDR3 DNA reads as TGTGCCAGCAGCCCCTTTGGGACTAGCGGGATCAATGAGCAGTTCTTC. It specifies CASSPFGTSGINEQFF.